This T cell receptor beta chain was found in a study of sequential checkpoint blockade in melanoma. Study in general: TCRβ was sequenced from DNA of about 94 pretreatment tumors. Roughly 22 patients had matched tumor biopsies before treatment and at week 13 after nivolumab or ipilimumab alone. Study results and limitations: About 30 times likelier clinical benefit followed increased tumor T-cell fraction and clonality.

Profiled with immunoSEQ multiplex PCR; TCRdb holds only in-frame clones, not every one. The table shows roughly 20,000 clones, with 27% occurring only once. Comments on this clone: Antigen: not known.

Indicated treatment: randomized to nivolumab then ipilimumab (arm A) or the reverse (arm B). Here the sequenced sample was tumor tissue (inferred from file names), taken from a patient given nivolumab and ipilimumab in sequence. This receptor was taken from a human donor with melanoma.

The CDR3 is CASRKSELAHTQYF. The CDR3, as DNA: TGTGCCAGCCGAAAGTCCGAACTAGCTCATACGCAGTATTTT. This sequence joins TRBV6-8 and TRBJ2-3; D may be TRBD2 (6 bases). The length of the CDR3 is 14 residues. Germline V gene data show CDR1 as MNHGY and CDR2 as SAAAGT. V was trimmed by 8 bases and J by 7 bases, leaving 19 bases between them.